Listed below are T cell receptor beta chains from one sample, sequenced in a study of beta chain features in type 1 diabetes. TCRdb keeps only in-frame clones here, not all; method: immunoSEQ multiplex PCR. The repertoire holds 250,000 to 350,000 clones, with about 11% as singletons. Source material: naive CD4+ T cells from blood. These receptors were taken from a woman between 25 and 40 years old in good health. The CDR3 runs from the conserved cysteine through the conserved F or W. The D gene is left open where the match is weak. Only some rows state a clone size, as once, few, many or a class for expanded clones.

v_call	j_call	d_call	clone_size	cdr3_nt	cdr3_aa
TRBV18	TRBJ2-1	.	.	TGTGCCAGCTCACGGGCTGTACCGAGCTCCTACAATGAGCAGTTCTTC	CASSRAVPSSYNEQFF
TRBV11-2	TRBJ1-2	.	few	TGTGCCAGCAGCTCCGCAGGGGCGGATGGCTACACCTTC	CASSSAGADGYTF
TRBV7-2	TRBJ2-1	.	few	TGTGCCAGCAGCTTAGACGGACAAGAGGTGGATGAGCAGTTCTTC	CASSLDGQEVDEQFF
TRBV5-1	TRBJ2-1	TRBD2	few	TGCGCCAGCAGCTACGGGACTAGTGGGAATGAGCAGTTCTTC	CASSYGTSGNEQFF
TRBV2	TRBJ2-3	TRBD2	.	TGTGCCAGCAGTTTTCGCGGACTAGCGGGAGACACGCAGTATTTT	CASSFRGLAGDTQYF
TRBV27	TRBJ2-2	TRBD1	.	TGTGCCAGCACCGGACAGGACGGAGCCGGGGAGCTGTTTTTT	CASTGQDGAGELFF
TRBV19	TRBJ2-2	TRBD1	few	TGTGCCAGTAGTATGGGGACAGAGAACACCGGGGAGCTGTTTTTT	CASSMGTENTGELFF
TRBV11-2	TRBJ2-5	.	.	TGTGCCAGCAGCTTATGGGCAGGTCAAGCAGAGACCCAGTACTTC	CASSLWAGQAETQYF
TRBV29-1	TRBJ2-1	TRBD2	few	TGCAGCGTTGATCTCGCGGGAGGAGCCAATGAGCAGTTCTTC	CSVDLAGGANEQFF
TRBV28	TRBJ2-7	.	few	TGTGCCAGCAGTTTGGAGGTGGGGGCGACCGAGCAGTACTTC	CASSLEVGATEQYF
TRBV5-1	TRBJ2-3	TRBD2	.	TGCGCCAGCAGGCAGCGGGAGGTCACAGATACGCAGTATTTT	CASRQREVTDTQYF
TRBV18	TRBJ2-3	.	.	TGTGCCAGCTCACCTCCCTCCACCACTAGCACAGATACGCAGTATTTT	CASSPPSTTSTDTQYF
TRBV9	TRBJ2-1	.	.	TGTGCCAGCAGCGTAGCCGAGCTGAATGAGCAGTTCTTC	CASSVAELNEQFF
TRBV20-1	TRBJ1-1	TRBD1	few	TGCAGGGGACAGGGGGGCACTGAAGCTTTCTTT	CRGQGGTEAFF
TRBV28	TRBJ2-3	.	few	TGTGCCAGCAGTTCAGGGGGCACAGATACGCAGTATTTT	CASSSGGTDTQYF
TRBV7-9	TRBJ2-3	TRBD1	few	TGTGCCAGCAGCTGGACAGGGCATGACACAGATACGCAGTATTTT	CASSWTGHDTDTQYF
TRBV28	TRBJ1-1	.	.	TGTGCCAGCAGCGGAGACAGCATGAACACTGAAGCTTTCTTT	CASSGDSMNTEAFF
TRBV5-4	TRBJ2-5	TRBD2	.	TGTGCCAGCAGTCGCGGCCGGGGAGCGGGAGTTAGGGAGACCCAGTACTTC	CASSRGRGAGVRETQYF
TRBV5-1	TRBJ1-1	.	.	TGCGCCAGCAGCTTCGGCACTGAAGCTTTCTTT	CASSFGTEAFF
TRBV9	TRBJ2-7	TRBD2	few	TGTGCCAGCAGCGAGGGCAAGCGGGAGGGGCTCGAGCAGTACTTC	CASSEGKREGLEQYF
TRBV9	TRBJ2-1	TRBD2	.	TGTGCCAGCAGCCCCCGGGGGGTGGCCAATGAGCAGTTCTTC	CASSPRGVANEQFF
TRBV15	TRBJ1-2	.	few	TGTGCCACGTCCAGTCGTTTCGGGGGATTAAGCTATGGCTACACCTTC	CATSSRFGGLSYGYTF
TRBV28	TRBJ2-5	TRBD1	.	TGTGCCAGCAGTAGACAGGGGTTTGGAGAGACCCAGTACTTC	CASSRQGFGETQYF
TRBV7-2	TRBJ2-5	TRBD2	.	TGTGCCAGCAGCCGAGCGGGAGGCGAGACCCAGTACTTC	CASSRAGGETQYF
TRBV7-3	TRBJ1-1	TRBD1	few	TGTGCCAGCAGCTTTACAGGGGTCACTGAAGCTTTCTTT	CASSFTGVTEAFF
TRBV4-3	TRBJ2-1	.	few	TGCGCCAGCAGCCAAATGAGGTTTCAAAATGAGCAGTTCTTC	CASSQMRFQNEQFF